This TCR beta chain is from a study of blood T cells in healthy people across ages. Study-wide points: It was found that TCR beta diversity correlated strongly with the percentage of naive T cells. It was not known whether donors were CMV positive (a possible confounder of expanded clonotype changes).

As to this clonotype: Its antigen is undetermined.

A second PCR, run for roughly 7 to 11 cycles, used a sample-barcoded 5' primer plus a J-beta primer mix. TCRdb re-analysed the 5' RACE reads in MiXCR, keeping a single row per CDR3 protein. The table records 1,100,000 or so distinct CDR3 sequences, 40% to 50% of them present only once. Germline CDR1 is MNHNY and CDR2 is SVGAGI (reference sequence). J was trimmed by 3 bases and V by 4 bases; bases with no gene match: 10. The CDR3 spans 17 residues. The sequencing sample was made of blood. This TCR was sampled from a woman aged 55-75 years in good health. This chain connects TRBV6-6 to TRBJ2-7; TRBD2 agrees at 12 bases. In nucleotides, the CDR3 is TGTGCCAGCAGTTTCCCGACTAGCGGGAGACTAAGCTACGAGCAGTACTTC. Protein: CASSFPTSGRLSYEQYF.